This is a list of T cell receptor beta chains from one sample in a study of human T cells and chemical hapten exposure. Using its own MiXCR run on the RACE reads, TCRdb lists one record per CDR3 protein. The data contain tens of thousands of distinct CDR3 sequences, approximately 9.9% of them singletons. The material was whole blood, obtained in connection with sensitization to the hapten diphenylcyclopropenone (DPC). These TCRs come from a middle-aged man with alopecia areata. Some clones in this sample may be carry-over from other donors' samples. Each CDR3 is given with its conserved first and last residue. D genes are given only for firm matches. A clone size is listed for some rows: how often the clone was seen (once, few, many), or a class if it is expanded.

cdr3_nt cdr3_aa d_call clone_size j_call v_call
TGTGCCAGCTCACCCCGCGGGGGCGGGAGCAATGAGCAGTTCTTC CASSPRGGGSNEQFF - - TRBJ2-1 TRBV18
TGTGCCAGTAGTATACTCGGAGGTGCTGAGACCCAGTACTTC CASSILGGAETQYF - many TRBJ2-5 TRBV19
TGTGCCAGCAGCTCGACTAGCGGGAGTAATAACAATGAGCAGTTCTTC CASSSTSGSNNNEQFF TRBD2 - TRBJ2-1 TRBV11-3
TGTGCCAGCAGTTTACTTTCAGGGGAGCAGTACTTC CASSLLSGEQYF - few TRBJ2-7 TRBV28
TGCGCCAGCAGCCCCGGACTAGCGGGAGCCCATGAGCAGTTCTTC CASSPGLAGAHEQFF TRBD2 medium-sized TRBJ2-1 TRBV5-1
TGTGCCAGCAGCTCGATAAACACTGAAGCTTTCTTT CASSSINTEAFF - few TRBJ1-1 TRBV5-4
TGCGCCAGCAGCTTGGCTTTGATTACTGGACGGGAGCAGTACTTC CASSLALITGREQYF - many TRBJ2-7 TRBV5-1
TGTGCCAGCAGTGATCCTGGGACTAGCGGCTACGAGCAGTACTTC CASSDPGTSGYEQYF TRBD2 - TRBJ2-7 TRBV25-1
TGTGCCAGCAGCTTAGGGCGGGAGGGGGAGACCCAGTACTTC CASSLGREGETQYF TRBD2 - TRBJ2-5 TRBV7-2
TGCAGTGCCGGACGACTAGCGGGAGGATCGAGGGACATTCAGTACTTC CSAGRLAGGSRDIQYF TRBD2 - TRBJ2-4 TRBV20-1
TGTGCCAGCAGTTTACAAGGCTCGCCTGAAGCTTTCTTT CASSLQGSPEAFF - - TRBJ1-1 TRBV27
TGTGCCAGCAGCCCTAACGTAGTGGCCTCTGGGGCCAACGTCCTGACTTTC CASSPNVVASGANVLTF - - TRBJ2-6 TRBV7-8
TGCGCCAGCAGCCAAGAAGGGACGCTTGCCCACGAGCAGTACTTC CASSQEGTLAHEQYF - few TRBJ2-7 TRBV4-3
TGTGCCAGCAGCACGGGGACAGGGGGCACCCCGTATGGCTACACCTTC CASSTGTGGTPYGYTF TRBD1 many TRBJ1-2 TRBV7-6
TGTGCCAGCAGCCAAGGGCAGAGGGACTATGGCTACACCTTC CASSQGQRDYGYTF - - TRBJ1-2 TRBV3-1
TGTGCCAGCAGACCGGACAGCCCCTACACTGAAGCTTTCTTT CASRPDSPYTEAFF - few TRBJ1-1 TRBV12-3/TRBV12-4
TGTGCCAGCAGTTTAAGCGCGGGGTCGGCCACTGAAGCTTTCTTT CASSLSAGSATEAFF - many TRBJ1-1 TRBV27
TGTGCCAGCAGCTTATCGGTACGAACAGATACGCAGTATTTT CASSLSVRTDTQYF - many TRBJ2-3 TRBV7-9
TGTGCCAGCAGTGAAGCAATCGGCGGCTACACCTTC CASSEAIGGYTF - few TRBJ1-2 TRBV6-1
TGTGCCAGCTCACAGACTAGCGGGAGTAATGAGCAGTTCTTC CASSQTSGSNEQFF TRBD2 few TRBJ2-1 TRBV18
TGTGCCAGCAGCTTAGCTAGCGGAGGGGGGGAGACCCAGTACTTC CASSLASGGGETQYF - - TRBJ2-5 TRBV7-2
TGTGCCAGCCGTTTGTCCCGGAACACCGGGGAGCTGTTTTTT CASRLSRNTGELFF - - TRBJ2-2 TRBV18
TGTGCCAGCAGCCCCAGTCCCGGGACTAGCGGGAGGGTCACCTACGAGCAGTACTTC CASSPSPGTSGRVTYEQYF TRBD2 few TRBJ2-7 TRBV5-6
TGTGCCAGTAGTGCAGGGACCAATCAGCCCCAGCATTTT CASSAGTNQPQHF - - TRBJ1-5 TRBV19
TGTGCCAGCAGTTTATACCCGCGACAGGGTAGCGAGCAGTTCTTC CASSLYPRQGSEQFF TRBD1 - TRBJ2-1 TRBV28
TGCAGCGTTCGACTCGGCGGGCCCTACGAGCAGTACTTC CSVRLGGPYEQYF - many TRBJ2-7 TRBV29-1
TGTGCCAGCAGCCAAGTGTCTAGCGGGAGCCCGCTCCAAGAGACCCAGTACTTC CASSQVSSGSPLQETQYF TRBD2 many TRBJ2-5 TRBV3-1
TGCAGTGCTAGAGGCGGCCTGACCAATGAGCAGTTCTTC CSARGGLTNEQFF - few TRBJ2-1 TRBV20-1
TGTGCCAGCAGCTTAAGTAGCTACGAGCAGTACTTC CASSLSSYEQYF - many TRBJ2-7 TRBV11-2
TGTGCCAGCGGCCCTGTAGAAGCCGGGGAGCTGTTTTTT CASGPVEAGELFF - many TRBJ2-2 TRBV7-9
TGTGCCAGCAAGGGACAGGGGGCTGATGGCTACACCTTC CASKGQGADGYTF TRBD1 - TRBJ1-2 TRBV6-2/TRBV6-3
TGCGCCAGCAGCCAGGGCATAGTGGGGGCCAAAAACATTCAGTACTTC CASSQGIVGAKNIQYF - few TRBJ2-4 TRBV4-1
TGTGCCAGCAGTTCTGGACAGGGCTACGAGCAGTACTTC CASSSGQGYEQYF TRBD1 few TRBJ2-7 TRBV12-3/TRBV12-4
TGTGCCAGCAGTTTAGAGGGGACAAATACTCCGTCTGAAGCTTTCTTT CASSLEGTNTPSEAFF - - TRBJ1-1 TRBV12-3/TRBV12-4
TGTGCCAGCAGCCCGTCGACGGTCGTTGGTACCCAGTACTTC CASSPSTVVGTQYF - many TRBJ2-5 TRBV7-2
TGCGCCAGCGGCACTAGCGGGAGTACAGAGACCCAGTACTTC CASGTSGSTETQYF TRBD2 many TRBJ2-5 TRBV5-1
TGTGCCAGCACCCGACTAGCGGAAGCCTACGAGCAGTACTTC CASTRLAEAYEQYF TRBD2 - TRBJ2-7 TRBV28
TGTGCCAGCAGCTTCTGGGTCCAGGGGGGCTACACCTTC CASSFWVQGGYTF - few TRBJ1-2 TRBV7-2
TGTGCCAGCAGCTTGCGACTAGGTAGCACAGATACGCAGTATTTT CASSLRLGSTDTQYF - many TRBJ2-3 TRBV7-9
TGCGCCAGCAGCCCAGGACAGGGAGGGCAAGAGACCCAGTACTTC CASSPGQGGQETQYF - - TRBJ2-5 TRBV4-3
TGTGCCAGCAGCCAAGAGAGACAGGGGTATTCACCCCTCCACTTT CASSQERQGYSPLHF TRBD1 many TRBJ1-6 TRBV14
TGTGCCAGCAGCCTTACAACCTACGAGCAGTACTTC CASSLTTYEQYF - few TRBJ2-7 TRBV11-1
TGCGCCAGCCGACAGGGATCGGAATCCAACTATGGCTACACCTTC CASRQGSESNYGYTF TRBD1 - TRBJ1-2 TRBV5-1
TGCGCCAGTAATCTCGGGGCCGGCGAGCAGTACTTC CASNLGAGEQYF - - TRBJ2-7 TRBV10-2
TGTGCCAGCAGCCAGAGGGCAACCGGGACAGGTACCTACGAGCAGTACTTC CASSQRATGTGTYEQYF TRBD1 many TRBJ2-7 TRBV11-2
TGCGCCAGCAGCTCCGCTAGCCCCGGCTCCTACAATGAGCAGTTCTTC CASSSASPGSYNEQFF - many TRBJ2-1 TRBV5-1
TGCGCCAGCAGCCAAGTAGCGGGAGTCGGCTACGAGCAGTACTTC CASSQVAGVGYEQYF TRBD2 - TRBJ2-7 TRBV4-3
TGTGCCAGCAGCCCGTCATCGGAGTCCTTGGACACAGATACGCAGTATTTT CASSPSSESLDTDTQYF - - TRBJ2-3 TRBV11-3
TGTGCCAGCAGTGGGGGACTAGCGAAATACAATGAGCAGTTCTTC CASSGGLAKYNEQFF TRBD2 many TRBJ2-1 TRBV2
TGTGCCAGCAGCTTAGAAGAAAGGGGGACTTTGAACACTGAAGCTTTCTTT CASSLEERGTLNTEAFF - few TRBJ1-1 TRBV7-2
TGTGCCAGCAGCGGGCGGGGACAGGGTAATGAAGCTTTCTTT CASSGRGQGNEAFF TRBD1 - TRBJ1-1 TRBV9
TGCAGTGCTCATGAGGCGACTAGCGGGAGCGCCGATGAGCAGTTCTTC CSAHEATSGSADEQFF TRBD2 - TRBJ2-1 TRBV20-1
TGTGCCAGCAGTTTCAGAGGGAGGGATAACTATGGCTACACCTTC CASSFRGRDNYGYTF - once TRBJ1-2 TRBV12-3/TRBV12-4
TGTGCCAGCGGCCCCCGAGGGCAGTTCTTC CASGPRGQFF - - TRBJ2-1 TRBV28
TGCAGTGCCAGGAGAGGGGGCGTTAGCACAGATACGCAGTATTTT CSARRGGVSTDTQYF TRBD1 few TRBJ2-3 TRBV20-1
TGTGCCAGCAGCATAACTCGGAACACTGAAGCTTTCTTT CASSITRNTEAFF - few TRBJ1-1 TRBV7-2
TGCAGTGCTAGAGATCTAACCGGGAGTCCCTACGAGCAGTACTTC CSARDLTGSPYEQYF - many TRBJ2-7 TRBV20-1
TGTGCCAGCAGCTTAGGGGTGGGACTCCGCCAAGAGCAGTACTTC CASSLGVGLRQEQYF - - TRBJ2-7 TRBV7-8
TGCAGTGCTTCGACTAGCGGGACCACAGATACGCAGTATTTT CSASTSGTTDTQYF TRBD2 few TRBJ2-3 TRBV20-1